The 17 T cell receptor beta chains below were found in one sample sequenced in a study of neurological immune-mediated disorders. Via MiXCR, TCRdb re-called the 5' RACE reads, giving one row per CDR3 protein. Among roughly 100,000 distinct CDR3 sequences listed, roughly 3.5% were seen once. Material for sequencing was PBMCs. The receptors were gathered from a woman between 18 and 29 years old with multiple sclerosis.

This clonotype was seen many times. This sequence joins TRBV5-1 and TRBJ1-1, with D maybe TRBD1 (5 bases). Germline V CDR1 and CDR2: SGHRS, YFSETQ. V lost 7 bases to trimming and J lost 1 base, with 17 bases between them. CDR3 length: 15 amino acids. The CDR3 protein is CASHSGGVPNTEAFF. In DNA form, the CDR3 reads TGCGCCAGCCACTCGGGGGGGGTCCCGAACACTGAAGCTTTCTTT. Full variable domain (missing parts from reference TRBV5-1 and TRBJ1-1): KAGVTQTPRYLIKTRGQQVTLSCSPISGHRSVSWYQQTPGQGLQFLFEYFSETQRNKGNFPGRFSGRQFSNSRSEMNVSTLELGDSALYLCASHSGGVPNTEAFFGQGTRLTVV.

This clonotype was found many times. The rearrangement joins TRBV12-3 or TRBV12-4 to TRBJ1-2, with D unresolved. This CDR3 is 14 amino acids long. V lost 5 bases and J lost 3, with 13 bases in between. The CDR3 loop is CASSAAYTDYGYTF. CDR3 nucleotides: TGTGCCAGCAGTGCGGCGTATACGGACTATGGCTACACCTTC.

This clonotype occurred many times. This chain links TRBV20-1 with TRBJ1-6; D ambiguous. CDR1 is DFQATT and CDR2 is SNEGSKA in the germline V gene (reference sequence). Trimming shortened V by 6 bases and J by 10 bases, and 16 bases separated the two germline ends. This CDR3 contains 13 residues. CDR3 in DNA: TGCAGTGCCCCGCAAGGGAACCGGTCACCCCTCCACTTT. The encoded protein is CSAPQGNRSPLHF.

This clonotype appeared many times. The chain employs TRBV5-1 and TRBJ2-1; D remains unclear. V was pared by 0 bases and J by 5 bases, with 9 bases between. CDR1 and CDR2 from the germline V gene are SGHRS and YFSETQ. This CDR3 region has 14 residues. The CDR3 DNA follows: TGCGCCAGCAGCTTGGCCGCACAGAACAATGAGCAGTTCTTC. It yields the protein CASSLAAQNNEQFF.

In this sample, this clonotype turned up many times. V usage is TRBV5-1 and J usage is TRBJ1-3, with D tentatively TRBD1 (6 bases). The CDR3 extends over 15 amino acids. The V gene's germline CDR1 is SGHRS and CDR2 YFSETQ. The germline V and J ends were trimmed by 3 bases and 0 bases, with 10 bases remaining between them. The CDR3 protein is CASSSSGASGNTIYF. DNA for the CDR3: TGCGCCAGCAGCTCGTCAGGGGCCTCTGGAAACACCATATATTTT. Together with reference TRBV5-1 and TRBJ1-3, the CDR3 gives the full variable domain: KAGVTQTPRYLIKTRGQQVTLSCSPISGHRSVSWYQQTPGQGLQFLFEYFSETQRNKGNFPGRFSGRQFSNSRSEMNVSTLELGDSALYLCASSSSGASGNTIYFGEGSWLTVV.

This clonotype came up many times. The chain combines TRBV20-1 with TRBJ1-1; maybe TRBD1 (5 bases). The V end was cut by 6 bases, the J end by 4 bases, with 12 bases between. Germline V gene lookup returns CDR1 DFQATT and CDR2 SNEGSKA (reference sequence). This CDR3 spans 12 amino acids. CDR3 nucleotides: TGCAGTGCCCCATGGGGGTCCACTGAAGCTTTCTTT. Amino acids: CSAPWGSTEAFF.

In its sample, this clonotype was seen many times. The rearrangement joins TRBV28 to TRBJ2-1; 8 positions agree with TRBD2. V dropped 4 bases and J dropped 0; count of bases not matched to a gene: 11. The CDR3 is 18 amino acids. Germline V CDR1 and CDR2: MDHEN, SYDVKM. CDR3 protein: CASSWGLAGGRSYNEQFF. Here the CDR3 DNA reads TGTGCCAGCAGTTGGGGACTGGCGGGAGGCCGCTCCTACAATGAGCAGTTCTTC.

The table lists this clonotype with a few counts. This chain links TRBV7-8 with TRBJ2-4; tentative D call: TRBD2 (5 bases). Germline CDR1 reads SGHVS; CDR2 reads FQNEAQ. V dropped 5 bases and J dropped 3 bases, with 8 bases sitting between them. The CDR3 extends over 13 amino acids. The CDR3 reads CASSPRDKNIQYF. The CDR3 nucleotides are TGTGCCAGCAGCCCCCGGGACAAAAACATTCAGTACTTC.

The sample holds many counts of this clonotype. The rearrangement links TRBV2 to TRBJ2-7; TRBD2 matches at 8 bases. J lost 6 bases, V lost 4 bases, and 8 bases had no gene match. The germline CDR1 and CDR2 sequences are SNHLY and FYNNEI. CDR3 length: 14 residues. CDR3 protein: CASSGSGSGGEQYF. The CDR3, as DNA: TGTGCCAGCAGTGGGAGCGGGAGTGGGGGCGAGCAGTACTTC.

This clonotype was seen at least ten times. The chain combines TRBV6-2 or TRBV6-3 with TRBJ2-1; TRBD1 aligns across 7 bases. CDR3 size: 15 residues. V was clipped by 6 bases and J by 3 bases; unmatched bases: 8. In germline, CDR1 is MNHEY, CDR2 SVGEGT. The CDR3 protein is CASSPDRLLYNEQFF. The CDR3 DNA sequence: TGTGCCAGCAGCCCGGACAGGCTCCTCTACAATGAGCAGTTCTTC.

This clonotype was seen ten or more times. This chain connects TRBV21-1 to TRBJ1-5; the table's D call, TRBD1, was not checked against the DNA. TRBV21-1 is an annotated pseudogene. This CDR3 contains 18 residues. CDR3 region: CASSKENQGSDSNQPQHF. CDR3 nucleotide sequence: TGTGCCAGCAGCAAAGAAAATCAGGGGTCGGATAGCAATCAGCCCCAGCATTTT.

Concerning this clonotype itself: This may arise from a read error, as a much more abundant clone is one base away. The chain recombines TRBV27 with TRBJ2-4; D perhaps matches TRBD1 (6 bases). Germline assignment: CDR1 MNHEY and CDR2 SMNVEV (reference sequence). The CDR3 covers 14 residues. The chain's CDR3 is CASSFSRVGDIKYF. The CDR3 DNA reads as TGTGCCAGCAGTTTCTCGAGGGTTGGGGACATTAAGTACTTC.

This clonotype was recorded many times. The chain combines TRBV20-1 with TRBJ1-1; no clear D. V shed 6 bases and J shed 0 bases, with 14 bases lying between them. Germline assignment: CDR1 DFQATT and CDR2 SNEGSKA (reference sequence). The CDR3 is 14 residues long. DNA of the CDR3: TGCAGTGCACGGGCTGGGGTGATGAACACTGAAGCTTTCTTT. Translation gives CSARAGVMNTEAFF.

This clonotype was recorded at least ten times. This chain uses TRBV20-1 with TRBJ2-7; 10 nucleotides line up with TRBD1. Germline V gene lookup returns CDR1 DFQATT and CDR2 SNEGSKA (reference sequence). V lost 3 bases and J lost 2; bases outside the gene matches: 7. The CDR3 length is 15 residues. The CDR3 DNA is TGCAGTGCTAGGATTTTAGGACAGGGGGCCTACGAGCAGTACTTC. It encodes CSARILGQGAYEQYF.

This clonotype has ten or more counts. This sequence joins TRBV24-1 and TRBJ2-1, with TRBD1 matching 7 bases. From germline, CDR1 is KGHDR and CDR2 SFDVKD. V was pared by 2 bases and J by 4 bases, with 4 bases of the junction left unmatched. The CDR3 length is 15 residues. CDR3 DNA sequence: TGTGCCACCAGTGATTCACAGGGGTGGTACAATGAGCAGTTCTTC. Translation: CATSDSQGWYNEQFF.

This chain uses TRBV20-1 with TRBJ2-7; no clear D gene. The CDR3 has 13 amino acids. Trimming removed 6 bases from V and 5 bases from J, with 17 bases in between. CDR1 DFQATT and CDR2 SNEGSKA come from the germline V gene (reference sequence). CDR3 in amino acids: CSAQGQVGDEQYF. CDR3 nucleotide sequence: TGCAGTGCCCAAGGGCAGGTAGGCGACGAGCAGTACTTC.

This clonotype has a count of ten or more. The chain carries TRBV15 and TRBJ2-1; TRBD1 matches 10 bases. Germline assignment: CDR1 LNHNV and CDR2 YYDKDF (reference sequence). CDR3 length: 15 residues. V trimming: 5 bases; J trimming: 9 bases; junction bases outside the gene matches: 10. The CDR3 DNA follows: TGTGCCACCAGCTTCCCGGGACAGGGGACTTTTGAGCAGTTCTTC. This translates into CATSFPGQGTFEQFF. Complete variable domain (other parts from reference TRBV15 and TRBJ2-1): DAMVIQNPRYQVTQFGKPVTLSCSQTLNHNVMYWYQQKSSQAPKLLFHYYDKDFNNEADTPDNFQSRRPNTSFCFLDIRSPGLGDTAMYLCATSFPGQGTFEQFFGPGTRLTVL.